The 21 T cell receptor beta chains presented below share a single source sample, sequenced in a study of T cell responses to AZD1222 COVID-19 vaccine. The table came from immunoSEQ multiplex PCR; TCRdb's copy has only in-frame clones and leaves some out. Altogether 120,000 or so clones are present, around 92% being singletons, with the ten largest covering over 0.95%. The sample in question was peripheral blood, obtained on day 0 of AZD1222 vaccination. Every receptor here comes from an adult in good health.

The chain employs TRBV7-9 and TRBJ2-1, with D perhaps matching TRBD1 (5 bases). Trimming removed 4 bases at V and 0 bases at J, with 19 bases between. Germline V gene data show CDR1 as SEHNR and CDR2 as FQNEAQ (reference sequence). This CDR3 has 18 amino acids. The CDR3 sequence is CASSSLGVAASSYNEQFF. CDR3 coding DNA: TGTGCCAGCAGCTCTCTAGGGGTTGCGGCGAGCTCCTACAATGAGCAGTTCTTC.

J is TRBJ2-7 and V is TRBV7-9, with D perhaps given as TRBD1 or TRBD2 (5 bases each). Trimming cost V 5 bases and J 3 bases, with 17 bases left between them. Germline CDR1 and CDR2: SEHNR and FQNEAQ (reference sequence). This CDR3 contains 15 residues. CDR3 coding DNA: TGTGCCAGCAGCCTAGAGTCGGGGCGGTTCTACGAGCAGTACTTC. Encoded protein: CASSLESGRFYEQYF.

V is TRBV12-5 and J is TRBJ2-3, with 8 bases aligning to TRBD2. The V gene end was trimmed by 6 bases and the J gene end by 2 bases; junction bases not matched to a gene: 7. Germline CDR1 LGHNT, CDR2 FRNRAP. This CDR3 is 15 amino acids long. The chain's CDR3 is CASGPGLAYTDTQYF. Here the CDR3 DNA reads TGTGCTAGTGGACCTGGACTAGCATACACAGATACGCAGTATTTT.

The chain combines TRBV7-3 with TRBJ2-7, with D unclear. Trimming stripped 5 bases from V and 5 bases from J, with 13 bases between. Germline CDR1 and CDR2: SGHTA and FQGTGA. This CDR3 region has 13 residues. The CDR3 sequence is CASSQGSMHEQYF. The CDR3 DNA is TGTGCCAGCAGCCAAGGGTCGATGCACGAGCAGTACTTC.

This chain connects TRBV20-1 to TRBJ2-3; no clear D. Germline assignment: CDR1 DFQATT and CDR2 SNEGSKA (reference sequence). V was shortened by 6 bases and J by 3 bases, with 7 bases between the two germline ends. The CDR3 loop spans 11 amino acids. CDR3 nucleotides: TGCAGTGCCACGTTGACAGATACGCAGTATTTT. Translated, it gives CSATLTDTQYF.

Written as DNA, the CDR3 is TGTGCCAGCAGTTACGCGACTAGGGCGACCCAGTACTTC. Amino acids: CASSYATRATQYF. The rearrangement joins TRBV6-2 or TRBV6-3 to TRBJ2-5; D might be TRBD2 (6 bases). The V end lost 2 bases, the J end lost 7 bases, and 11 bases lay between the germline ends. This CDR3 is 13 amino acids long. Germline V lookup: CDR1 MNHEY, CDR2 SVGEGT.

The V call is TRBV29-1, the J call TRBJ2-1, with 10 bases fitting TRBD1. J lost 3 bases, V lost 3 bases, and 2 bases had no gene match. The CDR3 runs 14 residues. Looked up from germline, CDR1 is SQVTM and CDR2 is ANQGSEA. CDR3 DNA: TGCAGCGTTGATAGGGACAGGGGCTACAATGAGCAGTTCTTC. It specifies CSVDRDRGYNEQFF.

The chain combines TRBV6-5 with TRBJ1-2; D ambiguous. CDR1 and CDR2 (germline): MNHEY, SVGAGI. Trimming pared 3 bases from V and 2 bases from J, leaving 13 bases between. The CDR3 length is 15 residues. CDR3: CASSYLRPRNYGYTF. The CDR3 nucleotides read TGTGCCAGCAGTTATTTAAGGCCCAGGAACTATGGCTACACCTTC.

The gene calls are TRBV29-1 and TRBJ2-7; D might be TRBD2 (5 bases). The germline V gene encodes CDR1 SQVTM and CDR2 ANQGSEA. The CDR3 length is 12 residues. Between the trimmed V and J ends, which lost 3 bases and 6 bases, there was a span of 12 bases. The CDR3 loop is CSVDEGSGEQYF. Here the CDR3 DNA reads TGCAGCGTTGACGAGGGTTCGGGCGAGCAGTACTTC.

The chain links TRBV7-9 to TRBJ1-3, with 8 bases lining up with TRBD1. Trimming took 5 bases from V and 0 from J; bases not matched to a gene: 15. The CDR3 contains 19 residues. Germline assignment: CDR1 SEHNR and CDR2 FQNEAQ (reference sequence). The CDR3: CASSPIAGGAPSSGNTIYF. The CDR3 bases are TGTGCCAGCAGCCCCATCGCAGGGGGCGCCCCGAGCTCTGGAAACACCATATATTTT.

The V call is TRBV11-1, the J call TRBJ2-1; 7 bases are shared with TRBD1. J gave up 1 base and V 5 bases, and 8 bases lay outside the gene matches. This CDR3 contains 16 residues. Germline V gene data show CDR1 as SGHAT and CDR2 as FQDESV (reference sequence). CDR3 in DNA: TGTGCCAGCAGCCCTCGACAGGGCGGATCCTACAATGAGCAGTTCTTC. Encoded protein: CASSPRQGGSYNEQFF. Full variable domain (rest looked up from reference TRBV11-1 and TRBJ2-1): EAEVAQSPRYKITEKSQAVAFWCDPISGHATLYWYRQILGQGPELLVQFQDESVVDDSQLPKDRFSAERLKGVDSTLKIQPAELGDSAMYLCASSPRQGGSYNEQFFGPGTRLTVL.

This rearrangement joins TRBV19 to TRBJ2-2; either TRBD1 or TRBD2 may fit D (5 bases each). Looked up from germline, CDR1 is LNHDA and CDR2 is SQIVND (reference sequence). The CDR3 has 13 residues. DNA of the CDR3: TGTGCGAGCCGGGGCCAGAGGACCGGGGAGCTGTTTTTT. This translates into CASRGQRTGELFF.

The sample holds one count of this clone. J is TRBJ1-3 and V is TRBV15, with D unclear. The germline gives CDR1 LNHNV, CDR2 YYDKDF (reference sequence). V lost 2 bases, J lost 6 bases, and 11 bases lay in between. The CDR3 has 14 amino acids. The CDR3 region is CATSRPRIQNTIYF. CDR3 coding DNA: TGTGCCACCAGCAGACCGAGGATTCAAAACACCATATATTTT.

CDR3 in amino acids: CASSIIREANTGELFF. The CDR3 coding sequence is TGTGCCAGTAGTATTATCCGGGAGGCTAACACCGGGGAGCTGTTTTTT. The chain carries TRBV19 and TRBJ2-2, with 7 bases lining up with TRBD2. The ends lost 3 bases at V and 2 bases at J; junction bases unmatched: 6. The CDR3 length is 16 residues. The germline V gene encodes CDR1 LNHDA and CDR2 SQIVND (reference sequence).

J is TRBJ2-3 and V is TRBV3-1 (or the pseudogene TRBV3-2); D remains unclear. The V gene lost 0 bases and the J gene lost 7 bases, with 11 bases spanning the gap. Germline CDR1 is LGHDT and CDR2 is YNNKEL (reference sequence). CDR3 length equals 14 residues. The CDR3 region has the DNA TGTGCCAGCAGCCAAGAAGCTGGTGGGAATACGCAGTATTTT. Its protein is CASSQEAGGNTQYF.

The chain has TRBV2 and TRBJ1-5; the match to TRBD1 covers 8 bases. The germline gives CDR1 SNHLY, CDR2 FYNNEI. After removal of 8 bases from V and 5 bases from J, the junction contained 5 bases not matched to a gene. The CDR3 has 13 residues. As DNA, the CDR3 is TGTGCCAGCTGGACAGGGTATGATCAGCCCCAGCATTTT. It translates to CASWTGYDQPQHF.

Written as DNA, the CDR3 is TGTGCCAGCAGTGACGGGGCGGGGAATGAAAAACTGTTTTTT. Protein sequence: CASSDGAGNEKLFF. V and J are TRBV2 and TRBJ1-4; D perhaps matches TRBD1 (5 bases). The CDR3 length is 14 residues. The ends were cut back, 3 bases at V and 5 bases at J, with 10 bases in the middle. Germline V gene lookup returns CDR1 SNHLY and CDR2 FYNNEI.

On this clone itself: This sample includes further DNA sequences coding for the same CDR3. V usage is TRBV5-1 and J usage is TRBJ1-3; a possible D gene is TRBD1 (6 bases). Trimming removed 0 bases from V and 6 bases from J, with 10 bases in between. Germline V lookup: CDR1 SGHRS, CDR2 YFSETQ. The CDR3 consists of 14 residues. The CDR3 region is CASSLATGLNTIYF. The CDR3 nucleotides read TGCGCCAGCAGCTTGGCCACAGGGTTAAACACCATATATTTT.

On this clone: A read error may produce the germline difference seen at one junction end. The chain joins TRBV7-9 to TRBJ1-3; D gene uncertain. This CDR3 is built from 13 residues. CDR1 and CDR2 from the germline V gene are SEHNR and FQNEAQ (reference sequence). The DNA for the CDR3 is TGTGCCAGCACCTTATGGAGTCTCAACACCATATATTTT. It is translated as CASTLWSLNTIYF.

This chain uses TRBV13 with TRBJ2-5; D not certain. This CDR3 comprises 14 residues. Germline CDR1 PRHDT, CDR2 FYEKMQ (reference sequence). V lost 5 bases and J lost 1, with 11 bases in between. CDR3 nucleotides: TGTGCCAGCAGCCAAGACGGAATCCAAGAGACCCAGTACTTC. This encodes CASSQDGIQETQYF.

CDR3 protein: CAISNGALSYNEQFF. DNA for the CDR3: TGTGCCATCAGTAACGGGGCACTCTCCTACAATGAGCAGTTCTTC. V gene TRBV10-3 combines with J gene TRBJ2-1, with D possibly called TRBD1 or TRBD2 (5 bases each). Trimming stripped 5 bases from V and 0 bases from J, with 11 bases between. The CDR3 is 15 residues long. CDR1 ENHRY and CDR2 SYGVKD come from the germline V gene.